The clone carrying this T cell receptor beta chain has more than one count but fewer than ten. What it recognizes is unknown. This CDR3 contains 16 residues. In germline, CDR1 is SEHNR, CDR2 FQNEAQ (reference sequence). The J segment lost 5 bases and the V segment lost 5 bases, leaving 13 bases of the junction unmatched. TCRdb recomputed calls from the 5' RACE reads with MiXCR, one row per CDR3 protein. The table lists hundreds of thousands of distinct CDR3 sequences, roughly an eighth of them singletons. This record belongs to a study of identical twins. Study-level points and caveats: It was possible that invariant MAIT and iNKT cells partly confounded the zero-insertion analyses.

The same specimen was also included in a second study, on yellow fever vaccine responses in identical twins.

This chain joins TRBV7-9 and TRBJ1-1, with 8 bases lining up with TRBD1. This receptor was identified in a young woman in good health. Sequencing was done on a sample of PBMCs. As DNA, the CDR3 is TGTGCCAGCAGCCCTGGGGGAACAGGGGGGAGGACTGAAGCTTTCTTT. The encoded protein is CASSPGGTGGRTEAFF.